The sequence of this TCR beta chain was determined in a study of shared clonotypes between healthy human individuals. Original processing notes: Filtering differed since immunoSEQ provided only junctions, with no quality scores. TCRdb's copy holds only in-frame clones and misses some; the assay was immunoSEQ multiplex PCR. D and trimming come from the DNA, and the V and J calls and clone size come from that table. The data contain 600,000 to 750,000 clones, 80% to 95% of them singletons. There are 15 residues in the CDR3. Germline V gives CDR1 SEHNR, CDR2 FQNEAQ (reference sequence). Trimming removed 5 bases from V and 1 base from J, with 14 bases in between. CD8 memory merged CD45RO+ cells and CCR7-negative CD45RA+ TemRA cells into one population. Overall study findings and caveats: Clonotype sharing levels among donors were expected to vary with sequencing depth. It was observed that roughly 5% of naive CD4 clonotypes were shared across several donors.

As concerns this clone: Antigen: not known.

Sequenced material: memory CD8+ T cells from PBMCs. The sample's subset: CD45RO+ cells pooled with CCR7-negative TemRA cells. This TCR was recovered from a young man in good health. Some clones in this sample may be carry-over from other donors' samples. The rearrangement uses TRBV7-9 and TRBJ2-5; D is unclear. This CDR3 is CASSHPTEPQETQYF. In DNA, the CDR3 is TGTGCCAGCAGCCACCCAACGGAGCCCCAAGAGACCCAGTACTTC.